These 17 T cell receptor beta chains came from one sample sequenced in a study of blood T cell repertoires in COVID-19. Repertoires were generated with immunoSEQ multiplex PCR, while TCRdb's copy carries only in-frame clones and drops some. The table includes nearly 250,000 clones, around 86% detected once. Sequenced: peripheral blood. Every receptor here comes from a woman of 80 years or more with COVID-19, enrolled during active disease.

About this clone itself: Other nucleotide sequences in the sample specify the same CDR3. The chain couples TRBV5-6 to TRBJ1-3; the D gene is possibly TRBD1 (5 bases). The germline CDR1 and CDR2 sequences are SGHDT and YYEEEE. V was cut by 0 bases and J by 0 bases, with 10 bases left in between. The CDR3 extends over 16 amino acids. CDR3 DNA sequence: TGTGCCAGCAGCTTGGGACAGATTTACTCTGGAAACACCATATATTTT. Encoded protein: CASSLGQIYSGNTIYF.

The rearrangement uses TRBV6-6 and TRBJ1-5, with 9 bases aligning to TRBD1. V shed 4 bases and J 1 base; nucleotides not matched to a gene: 5. Per the germline V gene, CDR1 is MNHNY and CDR2 is SVGAGI (reference sequence). This CDR3 contains 16 residues. CDR3 bases: TGTGCCAGCAGTTCTCCGGGACAGGGAAGCAATCAGCCCCAGCATTTT. Translated, it gives CASSSPGQGSNQPQHF.

This chain connects TRBV6-1 to TRBJ1-2; a weak D match, TRBD1 (6 bases). With 3 bases removed from V and 4 bases from J, the gap between germline ends came to 12 bases. Germline CDR1 and CDR2: MNHNS and SASEGT. The CDR3 spans 14 residues. In DNA, the CDR3 is TGTGCCAGCAGTGATTCTTTGACAGGCTATGGCTACACCTTC. Translation: CASSDSLTGYGYTF.

The chain combines TRBV7-2 with TRBJ1-2, with no clear D. V was trimmed by 0 bases and J by 1 base, leaving 6 bases between them. The CDR3 consists of 14 residues. Germline assignment: CDR1 SGHTA and CDR2 FQGNSA. For the CDR3, the DNA is TGTGCCAGCAGCTTAGCGGCCTTTAACTATGGCTACACCTTC. This translates into CASSLAAFNYGYTF.

The chain is built from TRBV28 and TRBJ1-1; TRBD1 matches 7 bases. The germline gives CDR1 MDHEN, CDR2 SYDVKM. The CDR3 runs 17 residues. After removal of 6 bases from V and 1 base from J, the junction contained 14 bases not matched to a gene. The CDR3 region is CASSRQGTKIRNTEAFF. Here the CDR3 DNA reads TGTGCCAGCAGCCGACAGGGTACAAAGATTCGGAACACTGAAGCTTTCTTT.

The rearrangement links TRBV2 to TRBJ2-7; 7 bases agree with TRBD1. The germline V gene encodes CDR1 SNHLY and CDR2 FYNNEI. Trimming at V came to 5 bases and at J to 9 bases, leaving 7 bases not matched to a gene. The CDR3 is 12 residues long. CDR3: CASSRQGTGQYV. The CDR3 DNA reads as TGTGCCAGCAGTAGACAGGGCACGGGGCAGTACGTC.

The chain links TRBV12-3 or TRBV12-4 to TRBJ2-2, with D perhaps matching TRBD2 (7 bases). CDR3 size: 13 residues. Trimming pared 1 base from V and 11 bases from J, leaving 11 bases between. The CDR3: CASSLGAGAELFF. CDR3 DNA sequence: TGTGCCAGCAGTTTAGGGGCGGGGGCCGAGCTGTTTTTT.

V and J are TRBV27 and TRBJ2-3; TRBD2 is a possible D gene (5 bases). The V gene's germline CDR1 is MNHEY and CDR2 SMNVEV (reference sequence). CDR3 length: 15 residues. Trimming took off 3 bases at V and 0 bases at J, with 10 bases between the two ends. The CDR3 reads CASSFQRLSTDTQYF. CDR3 coding DNA: TGTGCCAGCAGTTTCCAAAGACTAAGCACAGATACGCAGTATTTT.

This clone was seen just once. The chain recombines TRBV7-2 with TRBJ2-1, with unresolved D. V dropped 2 bases and J dropped 5 bases, with 7 bases sitting between them. From germline, CDR1 is SGHTA and CDR2 FQGNSA. This CDR3 has 13 amino acids. The CDR3 loop is CASSLWSDNEQFF. CDR3 sequence (DNA): TGTGCCAGCAGCTTATGGTCAGACAATGAGCAGTTCTTC.

The rearrangement joins TRBV5-6 to TRBJ1-2; D possibly corresponds to TRBD1 (5 bases). Germline V gene data show CDR1 as SGHDT and CDR2 as YYEEEE. The V end was cut by 0 bases, the J end by 2 bases, with 11 bases between. The CDR3 loop spans 15 amino acids. CDR3 bases: TGTGCCAGCAGCTTGGCGGGGGTTAAGAACTATGGCTACACCTTC. It encodes CASSLAGVKNYGYTF.

The rearrangement uses TRBV19 and TRBJ1-4; 7 bases fit TRBD1. Germline V lookup: CDR1 LNHDA, CDR2 SQIVND (reference sequence). V trimming: 6 bases; J trimming: 7 bases; junction bases outside the gene matches: 8. The CDR3 contains 14 residues. CDR3 region: CASSIRQGGEKLFF. CDR3 bases: TGTGCCAGTAGCATCCGGCAGGGGGGTGAAAAACTGTTTTTT.

The chain couples TRBV3-1 (or the pseudogene TRBV3-2) to TRBJ2-2; TRBD1 is a possible D gene (5 bases). V was trimmed by 0 bases and J by 10 bases, leaving 9 bases between them. This CDR3 has 13 residues. The germline V gene has CDR1 LGHDT and CDR2 YNNKEL (reference sequence). CDR3 protein: CASSQDLGEELFF. The CDR3 DNA reads as TGTGCCAGCAGCCAAGATTTAGGGGAGGAGCTGTTTTTT.

The rearrangement links TRBV15 to TRBJ2-3, with TRBD2 matching 14 bases. From germline, CDR1 is LNHNV and CDR2 YYDKDF (reference sequence). Trimming took 5 bases from V and 6 from J; bases not matched to a gene: 7. There are 16 residues in the CDR3. This chain's CDR3 is CATSRRWTSGGDTQYF. The CDR3 nucleotides are TGTGCCACCAGCCGCAGATGGACTAGCGGGGGGGATACGCAGTATTTT.

This clone was counted a single time. This chain uses TRBV19 with TRBJ1-5; the match to TRBD1 covers 11 bases. With V trimmed by 7 bases and J by 4 bases, 9 bases remained unmatched. The CDR3 contains 16 residues. Germline lookup yields CDR1 LNHDA and CDR2 SQIVND (reference sequence). Here the CDR3 DNA reads TGTGCCAGTAACGCCCCCGGGGACAGGGGGAATCAGCCCCAGCATTTT. Translated, it gives CASNAPGDRGNQPQHF. Full variable domain (remainder filled in from reference TRBV19 and TRBJ1-5): DGGITQSPKYLFRKEGQNVTLSCEQNLNHDAMYWYRQDPGQGLRLIYYSQIVNDFQKGDIAEGYSVSREKKESFPLTVTSAQKNPTAFYLCASNAPGDRGNQPQHFGDGTRLSIL.

The chain uses TRBV7-9 and TRBJ1-2, with a tentative D call TRBD1 (6 bases). The CDR3 extends over 13 amino acids. V shed 1 base and J shed 6 bases, with 9 bases lying between them. Germline CDR1 is SEHNR and CDR2 is FQNEAQ (reference sequence). CDR3 DNA: TGTGCCAGCAGCTTAGGGACAGAAGATGGCTACACCTTC. Amino acids: CASSLGTEDGYTF. Full variable domain (remainder filled in from reference TRBV7-9 and TRBJ1-2): DTGVSQNPRHKITKRGQNVTFRCDPISEHNRLYWYRQTLGQGPEFLTYFQNEAQLEKSRLLSDRFSAERPKGSFSTLEIQRTEQGDSAMYLCASSLGTEDGYTFGSGTRLTVV.

The gene calls are TRBV12-3 or TRBV12-4 and TRBJ1-1; TRBD1 agrees at 8 bases. CDR3 length equals 13 residues. V was clipped by 6 bases and J by 5 bases; unmatched bases: 5. This CDR3 is CASRNRDRTEAFF. Written as DNA, the CDR3 is TGTGCCAGCAGAAATCGGGACAGGACTGAAGCTTTCTTT.

DNA of the CDR3: TGTGCCAGTAGTGTACCAGGGGCCGGAGACTACGAGCAGTACTTC. It translates to CASSVPGAGDYEQYF. V gene TRBV19 combines with J gene TRBJ2-7; the D gene is possibly TRBD1 (6 bases). The CDR3 consists of 15 residues. Germline lookup yields CDR1 LNHDA and CDR2 SQIVND (reference sequence). Deletions cut 5 bases from V and 3 bases from J, with 17 bases between.